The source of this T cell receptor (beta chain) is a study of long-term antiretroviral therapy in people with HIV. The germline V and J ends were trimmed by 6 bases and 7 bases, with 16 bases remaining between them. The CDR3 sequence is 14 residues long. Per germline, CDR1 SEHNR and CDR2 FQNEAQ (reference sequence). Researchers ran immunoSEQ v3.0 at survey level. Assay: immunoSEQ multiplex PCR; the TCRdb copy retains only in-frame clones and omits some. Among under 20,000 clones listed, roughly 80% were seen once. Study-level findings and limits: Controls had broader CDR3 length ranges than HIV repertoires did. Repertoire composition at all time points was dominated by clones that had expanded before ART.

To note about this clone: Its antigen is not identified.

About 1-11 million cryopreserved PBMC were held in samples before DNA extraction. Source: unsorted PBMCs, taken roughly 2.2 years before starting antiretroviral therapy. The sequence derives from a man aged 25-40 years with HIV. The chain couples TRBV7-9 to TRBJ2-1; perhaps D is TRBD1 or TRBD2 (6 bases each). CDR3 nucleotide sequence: TGTGCCAGCAGACCGGAAGGGGGGCGAAATGAGCAGTTCTTC. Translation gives CASRPEGGRNEQFF.